What follows are 10 T cell receptor beta chains derived from one specimen sequenced in a study of shared clonotypes between healthy human individuals. TCRdb keeps only in-frame clones here, not all; method: immunoSEQ multiplex PCR. There are 150,000 to 200,000 clones in the sample; 90% to 95% occur only once, and 0.067% lies in the top ten. Sequencing was done on a sample of naive CD4+ T cells sorted from blood. Subset specified: CD45RA+ positively selected. Receptor source: a woman under 40 in good health.

The chain uses TRBV25-1 and TRBJ1-2; no clear D. The V and J ends lost 3 bases and 0 bases respectively, with 11 bases between them. Germline V CDR1 and CDR2: MGHDK, SYGVNS. The CDR3 spans 15 residues. The CDR3 region has the DNA TGTGCCAGCAGTGAGAGAGGTCAGACTAACTATGGCTACACCTTC. As protein: CASSERGQTNYGYTF.

The chain employs TRBV7-2 and TRBJ2-7; TRBD1 matches at 7 bases. The CDR3 runs 15 residues. Germline CDR1 is SGHTA and CDR2 is FQGNSA. The trim removed 3 bases at V and 8 bases at J, leaving 13 bases unmatched. The CDR3 coding sequence is TGTGCCAGCAGCTTGGCCGGGACGCCCAGGGGGAAGCAGTACTTC. This translates into CASSLAGTPRGKQYF.

V gene TRBV5-4 combines with J gene TRBJ2-2; 11 bases are shared with TRBD1. The germline V gene has CDR1 SGHNT and CDR2 YYREEE (reference sequence). The CDR3 totals 18 residues. The V gene end was trimmed by 2 bases and the J gene end by 2 bases; junction bases not matched to a gene: 8. The CDR3 is CASSFGTGGLSNTGELFF. CDR3 in DNA: TGTGCCAGCAGCTTCGGGACAGGGGGATTGAGTAACACCGGGGAGCTGTTTTTT.

The chain links TRBV6-5 to TRBJ2-7, with 7 bases identical to TRBD2. The V gene end was trimmed by 5 bases and the J gene end by 4 bases; junction bases not matched to a gene: 8. CDR1 is MNHEY and CDR2 is SVGAGI in the germline V gene. The CDR3 runs to 14 residues. CDR3 bases: TGTGCCAGCAGTCTGGGGAGGGGAGGGTACGAGCAGTACTTC. This translates into CASSLGRGGYEQYF.

CDR3 nucleotides: TGTGCCAGCAGGCCCCCCTTGGGCGAGCAGTACTTC. The encoded protein is CASRPPLGEQYF. The chain employs TRBV6-5 and TRBJ2-7; D is ambiguous. CDR3 length equals 12 residues. V gave up 6 bases and J gave up 6 bases, with 12 bases separating them. Germline V gene data show CDR1 as MNHEY and CDR2 as SVGAGI.

This chain uses TRBV25-1 with TRBJ1-5; D is possibly TRBD1 (5 bases). This CDR3 region has 16 residues. V lost 1 base, J lost 3 bases, and 13 bases lay in between. Germline V gene lookup returns CDR1 MGHDK and CDR2 SYGVNS. The CDR3 reads CASSESAGRDNQPQHF. The CDR3 coding sequence is TGTGCCAGCAGTGAATCGGCAGGGAGGGACAATCAGCCCCAGCATTTT.

This sequence joins TRBV6-4 and TRBJ1-2; 7 nucleotides match TRBD1. With V trimmed by 6 bases and J by 3 bases, 4 bases remained unmatched. Germline V gives CDR1 MRHNA, CDR2 SNTAGT. The CDR3 is 13 amino acids. DNA of the CDR3: TGTGCCAGCAGCTCAGGGACAGACTATGGCTACACCTTC. Translating gives CASSSGTDYGYTF.

The chain recombines TRBV19 with TRBJ1-1; unclear D gene. Trimming left V 6 bases short and J 1 base short, with 9 bases between. The CDR3 is 13 residues long. The germline V gene encodes CDR1 LNHDA and CDR2 SQIVND (reference sequence). Written as DNA, the CDR3 is TGTGCCAGTAGCCAGACGGAGAACACTGAAGCTTTCTTT. As protein: CASSQTENTEAFF.

The chain uses TRBV2 and TRBJ2-7, with 8 bases aligning to TRBD1. CDR1 and CDR2 from the germline V gene are SNHLY and FYNNEI. The CDR3 extends over 15 amino acids. V shed 7 bases, J shed 5 bases, and the junction held 13 bases outside the gene matches. The CDR3 here is CASKRGQTGADEQYF. The DNA for the CDR3 is TGTGCCAGCAAACGCGGGCAGACAGGGGCGGACGAGCAGTACTTC.

This clone showed up just once. The chain combines TRBV7-9 with TRBJ2-2, with TRBD2 matching over 15 bases. V dropped 4 bases and J dropped 2; count of bases not matched to a gene: 8. This CDR3 spans 19 amino acids. The germline V gene has CDR1 SEHNR and CDR2 FQNEAQ (reference sequence). Here the CDR3 DNA reads TGTGCCAGCAGCTCGGAATGGACTAGCGGGAGGGTTAACACCGGGGAGCTGTTTTTT. Translated, it gives CASSSEWTSGRVNTGELFF.